This T cell receptor beta chain was observed in a study of T cell changes during pregnancy in multiple sclerosis. This clone was seen only once. TCRdb's copy holds only in-frame clones and misses some; the assay was immunoSEQ multiplex PCR. The sample yields 70,000 to 90,000 clones, roughly 95% seen once. CDR1 and CDR2 from the germline V gene are LNHDA and SQIVND (reference sequence). The ends were cut back, 3 bases at V and 0 bases at J, with 9 bases in the middle. The CDR3 runs to 16 residues. The origin of this receptor is a female donor in good health, enrolled as a control in a pregnancy study. The sequenced sample was peripheral blood, obtained in the second trimester of pregnancy. The chain recombines TRBV19 with TRBJ2-6, with a possible D match to TRBD2 (5 bases). Written as DNA, the CDR3 is TGTGCCAGTAGTATTTATGGGAGCTCTGGGGCCAACGTCCTGACTTTC. Translated, it gives CASSIYGSSGANVLTF.